The rows below give T cell receptor beta chains drawn from one sample of a study of T cell responses to AZD1222 COVID-19 vaccine. Sequencing used immunoSEQ multiplex PCR; TCRdb keeps in-frame clones, though not all of them. The table includes 45,000 to 55,000 clones, roughly 80% detected once. The source material was peripheral blood, sampled on day 0 of MenACWY control vaccination. These TCRs come from an adult in good health. Each CDR3 is given with its conserved first and last residue. The D gene is left open where the match is weak. Clone size appears in some rows only: once, few, many, or a class for an expanded clone.

>.|.|TRBV3-1/TRBV3-2|TRBJ1-1
TGTGCCAGCAGCTTTAGGGGCTCTGAAGCTTTCTTT
CASSFRGSEAFF
>.|TRBD2|TRBV12-5|TRBJ2-1
TGTGCTAGTGCCCCGCCTGCGGGGGGTCGGAATGAGCAGTTCTTC
CASAPPAGGRNEQFF
>.|TRBD1|TRBV11-2|TRBJ1-1
TGTGCCAGCATTGCGTTGGGACAGGGAATGAACGCTGAAGCTTTCTTT
CASIALGQGMNAEAFF
>once|.|TRBV6-5|TRBJ2-3
TGTGCCAGCAGTTACTCATCGGGCGAGTCCACAGATACGCAGTATTTT
CASSYSSGESTDTQYF
>.|.|TRBV6-5|TRBJ1-5
TGTGCCAGCAGTTACAATGGGTACAATCAGCCCCAGCATTTT
CASSYNGYNQPQHF
>.|.|TRBV11-3|TRBJ1-6
TGTGCCAGCAGCCTATCCTTGAATTCACCCCTCCACTTT
CASSLSLNSPLHF
>.|.|TRBV19|TRBJ2-5
TGTGCCAGTAGTATAGGCATGGGAGAGACCCAGTACTTC
CASSIGMGETQYF
>.|.|TRBV3-1/TRBV3-2|TRBJ1-2
TGTGCCAGCAGCCAAGTTCAGGGCCACCCCTTCTTC
CASSQVQGHPFF
>.|TRBD2|TRBV27|TRBJ2-1
TGTGCCAGCAGTTTCCTAGCGGGAGGGGCGTATGAGTTCTTC
CASSFLAGGAYEFF
>.|.|TRBV18|TRBJ2-7
TGTGCCAGCGGGGGGAGCTCCTACGAGCAGTACTTC
CASGGSSYEQYF
>few|.|TRBV6-4|TRBJ1-5
TGTGCCAGCAGTGAAGTAGCAGAGAAAAATCAGCCCCAGCATTTT
CASSEVAEKNQPQHF
>.|.|TRBV5-4|TRBJ1-2
TGTGCCAGCAGCGTCGAAGGGGTAAAAGGCTACACCTTC
CASSVEGVKGYTF
>.|.|TRBV30|TRBJ1-1
TGTGCCTGGAGTGTACTCACTGAAGCTTTCTTT
CAWSVLTEAFF
>once|.|TRBV30|TRBJ1-2
TGTGCCTGGACCCAGGGCATTACAACCAAATACGGCTACACCTTC
CAWTQGITTKYGYTF
>once|.|TRBV5-6|TRBJ1-2
TGTGCCAGCAGCTTGCAGGGATTCGGCTATGGCTACACCTTC
CASSLQGFGYGYTF
>.|TRBD1|TRBV19|TRBJ1-6
TGTGCCAGTAGCCGACAGGGAGGTTCACCCCTCCACTTT
CASSRQGGSPLHF
>.|.|TRBV29-1|TRBJ1-2
TGCAGCGTTGTACACTATGGCTACACCTTC
CSVVHYGYTF
>.|.|TRBV20-1|TRBJ1-5
TGCAGTGCTAGTGGTACAAACAATCAGCCCCAGCATTTT
CSASGTNNQPQHF
>.|TRBD1|TRBV19|TRBJ2-1
TGTGCCAGTAGTACGTACCCGACAGGGGGAGCTGAGCAGTTCTTC
CASSTYPTGGAEQFF
>.|.|TRBV4-1|TRBJ1-1
TGCGCCAGCAGCCAAGGGGGGACGGGTGAAGCTTTCTTT
CASSQGGTGEAFF
>once|TRBD2|TRBV5-1|TRBJ2-1
TGCGCCAGCAGCCTCCAGCCACTAGCGGGATCCTACAATGAGCAGTTCTTC
CASSLQPLAGSYNEQFF
>.|.|TRBV19|TRBJ1-5
TGTGCCACTAAATTGACGGGACGGTCCAATCAGCCCCAGCATTTT
CATKLTGRSNQPQHF
>.|.|TRBV10-3|TRBJ2-5
TGTGCCATCAGTGCGGGACGTCAAGAGACCCAGTACTTC
CAISAGRQETQYF
>.|.|TRBV9|TRBJ2-3
TGTGCCAGCAGCTATAGCCGCACAGATACGCAGTATTTT
CASSYSRTDTQYF
>.|.|TRBV10-3|TRBJ1-2
TGTGCCATCAGTGAGTCTAACAGTCTCCACCGTAACTATGGCTACACCTTC
CAISESNSLHRNYGYTF
>.|.|TRBV11-2|TRBJ1-6
TGTGCCAGCAGCTTAGTTGAAAGCGGTTCACCCCTCCACTTT
CASSLVESGSPLHF
>once|.|TRBV3-1/TRBV3-2|TRBJ1-5
TGTGCCAGCAGCCAAGACCCCGGGATTAATCAGCCCCAGCATTTT
CASSQDPGINQPQHF
>.|TRBD2|TRBV12-3/TRBV12-4|TRBJ2-3
TGTGCCAGCAGTGAGCGGGGCGCAGATACGCAGTATTTT
CASSERGADTQYF
>.|TRBD1|TRBV6-5|TRBJ1-1
TGTGCCAGCAGTTACTCGATAGGGACAGGGGAAGCTTTCTTT
CASSYSIGTGEAFF
>.|TRBD2|TRBV18|TRBJ2-2
TGTGCCAGCTCACCACCGACTAGCGGGGTGAACACCGGGGAGCTGTTTTTT
CASSPPTSGVNTGELFF
>.|.|TRBV9|TRBJ1-5
TGTGCCAGCAGCGCATACCCAGGGGAGTATAGCAATCAGCCCCAGCATTTT
CASSAYPGEYSNQPQHF
>.|TRBD2|TRBV5-1|TRBJ2-1
TGCGCCAGCAGCTTGGAAGGACTAGCGGGGGTCAATGAGCAGTTCTTC
CASSLEGLAGVNEQFF
>.|TRBD1|TRBV7-9|TRBJ1-4
TGTGCCAGCAGCTCAGGGACAGGGAGAAATGAAAAACTGTTTTTT
CASSSGTGRNEKLFF